A single T cell receptor beta chain is shown here with its context. The antigen remains unidentified. No glioblastoma patient carried an isocitrate dehydrogenase mutation. Blood PBMC samples: pre-vaccination, two weeks post third vaccination, and at tumor progression. The sample belongs to a study of glioma-infiltrating T cells after dendritic cell vaccination. Study results and caveats: Patients with more pretreatment TILs had longer time to progression and survival.

Amplification used 60 V beta primers and 13 J beta primers. TCRdb's table, derived via immunoSEQ multiplex PCR, lists solely in-frame clones and lacks some. The table has almost 65,000 clones, more than 75% seen once. The germline gives CDR1 SEHNR, CDR2 FQNEAQ (reference sequence). V gave up 5 bases and J gave up 8 bases, with 15 bases separating them. This CDR3 contains 13 residues. This specimen was blood, taken before dendritic cell vaccination. The TCR sequence derives from a human donor with glioblastoma. The V gene is TRBV7-9, the J gene TRBJ1-2; tentative D call: TRBD1 (6 bases). The DNA of the CDR3 is TGTGCCAGCAGCCCTCAGGGGCTCGGCGGCTACACCTTC. Translating gives CASSPQGLGGYTF.